This T cell receptor (beta chain) appears in the sequencing data of a study of spatial heterogeneity in lung cancer. Findings and caveats of the study: Ubiquitous nonsynonymous mutations were tracked by counts of ubiquitous expanded TCRs, and regional ones by counts of regional expanded TCRs. Mutation counts in tumors were tracked by counts of expanded intratumoral alpha and beta TCRs.

This clonotype was detected a few times. Its antigen is not identified. V was clipped by 3 bases and J by 2 bases, with 19 bases between them. The CDR3 has 17 residues. The germline gives CDR1 LGHDT, CDR2 YNNKEL (reference sequence). TCRdb re-called the 5' RACE reads through MiXCR, storing one row per CDR3 protein. The profile shows roughly 28,000 distinct CDR3 sequences, less than 9% of them singletons. Time point given: sample taken at primary tumor resection. Sequencing of whole RNA from tumor, nontumor lung or frozen PBMC involved no sorting. This clonotype originated in a male donor with early-stage non-small cell lung cancer. The chain recombines TRBV3-1 with TRBJ2-5, with D perhaps matching TRBD1 (5 bases). The source was lung tumor tissue, collected at surgery. In DNA form, the CDR3 reads TGTGCCAGCAGCCAGGCCATAGGACAAACCTTACAAGAGACCCAGTACTTC. Protein sequence: CASSQAIGQTLQETQYF.